The clone carrying this TCR beta chain was observed a handful of times. MiXCR, run by TCRdb on the 5' RACE reads, gives a single entry per CDR3 protein. This sample has about half a million distinct CDR3 sequences; 15% to 20% occur once, and the top ten carry about 12%. The sample comes from a study of T-cell memory formation after mild COVID-19. Germline V gene lookup returns CDR1 SGHRS and CDR2 YFSETQ. Trimming stripped 3 bases from V and 0 bases from J, with 13 bases between. The CDR3 extends over 16 amino acids. This sequence originates from an adult woman who had mild COVID-19 (a few samples of this study predate the infection). Cell type and time point are not known. The chain has TRBV5-1 and TRBJ1-3, with D possibly matching TRBD1 (6 bases). Source material: PBMCs or a T cell subset sorted from them (not recorded which). CDR3 protein: CASSSKQGYSGNTIYF. The CDR3, as DNA: TGCGCCAGCAGCTCCAAACAGGGCTACTCTGGAAACACCATATATTTT.